A single sample gave rise to the 18 T cell receptor beta chains below, sequenced in a study of cytomegalovirus exposure and HLA in healthy donors. Primers for the PCR totalled 60 Vbeta and 13 Jbeta. Sequencing was performed with immunoSEQ multiplex PCR; in TCRdb, only in-frame clones are kept and a portion is missing. Of 120,000 to 150,000 clones listed, 84% were seen once; the top ten hold more than 2%. The sequenced material came from PBMCs. The receptors derive from a boy aged 2-15 years in good health and CMV-seronegative.

The gene calls are TRBV11-3 and TRBJ2-2; 7 positions match TRBD1. The CDR3 length is 17 residues. Germline V gene data show CDR1 as SGHNT and CDR2 as YENEEA. With V trimmed by 5 bases and J by 0 bases, 9 bases remained unmatched. The CDR3 here is CASSPGPQGANTGELFF. In DNA form, the CDR3 reads TGTGCCAGCAGCCCGGGCCCTCAGGGGGCGAACACCGGGGAGCTGTTTTTT.

The chain joins TRBV5-6 to TRBJ2-7; 9 bases are shared with TRBD2. This CDR3 comprises 17 residues. With 0 bases clipped from V and 3 bases from J, the junction kept 10 bases outside the gene matches. Germline lookup yields CDR1 SGHDT and CDR2 YYEEEE. CDR3 sequence: CASSLVPSGEYLYEQYF. CDR3 nucleotide sequence: TGTGCCAGCAGCTTGGTTCCTAGCGGGGAATATCTCTACGAGCAGTACTTC.

The chain couples TRBV6-4 to TRBJ2-2, with 8 nucleotides matching TRBD2. CDR3 length: 15 residues. The V segment lost 2 bases and the J segment 3 bases; nucleotides outside the gene matches: 2. Germline loops: CDR1 MRHNA, CDR2 SNTAGT. The CDR3 DNA sequence: TGTGCCAGCAGTGACGGAGCGGGGGACACCGGGGAGCTGTTTTTT. This encodes CASSDGAGDTGELFF.

In its sample, this clone was seen a few times. The rearrangement links TRBV25-1 to TRBJ1-2, with D perhaps TRBD1 (6 bases). Germline V gene data show CDR1 as MGHDK and CDR2 as SYGVNS. Trimming left V 3 bases short and J 5 bases short, with 16 bases between. The CDR3 spans 15 residues. CDR3 residues: CASSEGAGEGYGYTF. In DNA form, the CDR3 reads TGTGCCAGCAGTGAGGGGGCGGGGGAAGGGTATGGCTACACCTTC.

This chain connects TRBV5-1 to TRBJ1-1, with D possibly being TRBD1 (6 bases). Germline V CDR1 and CDR2: SGHRS, YFSETQ. The CDR3 length is 15 residues. Trimming took off 5 bases at V and 0 bases at J, with 14 bases between the two ends. Here the CDR3 reads CASRTTAGVNTEAFF. DNA for the CDR3: TGCGCCAGCAGAACGACGGCAGGGGTGAACACTGAAGCTTTCTTT. Drawing the rest from reference TRBV5-1 and TRBJ1-1, the complete variable domain is KAGVTQTPRYLIKTRGQQVTLSCSPISGHRSVSWYQQTPGQGLQFLFEYFSETQRNKGNFPGRFSGRQFSNSRSEMNVSTLELGDSALYLCASRTTAGVNTEAFFGQGTRLTVV.

This clone was counted a few times. V usage is TRBV7-6 and J usage is TRBJ1-1, with D hard to call. CDR3 length: 15 amino acids. Germline V CDR1 and CDR2: SGHVS, FNYEAQ. The V end was cut by 2 bases, the J end by 5 bases, with 15 bases between. CDR3 loop: CASSLLLTTGTEAFF. The CDR3 DNA reads TGTGCCAGCAGCTTACTTCTTACCACGGGGACTGAAGCTTTCTTT.

The CDR3 sequence is CASSPGTANSGANVLTF. The CDR3 DNA reads TGTGCCAGCAGCCCGGGGACAGCCAACTCTGGGGCCAACGTCCTGACTTTC. This chain links TRBV5-6 with TRBJ2-6; 7 nucleotides agree with TRBD1. V was pared by 4 bases and J by 0 bases, with 7 bases of the junction left unmatched. CDR1 is SGHDT and CDR2 is YYEEEE in the germline V gene. CDR3 length: 17 residues.

This sequence joins TRBV29-1 and TRBJ1-2, with D perhaps TRBD1 (5 bases). The germline V gene encodes CDR1 SQVTM and CDR2 ANQGSEA. This CDR3 contains 13 residues. The V gene lost 7 bases and the J gene lost 12 bases, with 24 bases spanning the gap. CDR3 region: CSGGDHAVHVDTF. DNA of the CDR3: TGCAGCGGGGGGGACCACGCGGTCCATGTTGACACCTTC.

This sequence joins TRBV2 and TRBJ1-2; D is unclear. The V end was cut by 2 bases, the J end by 10 bases, with 8 bases between. CDR3 size: 11 residues. The V gene's germline CDR1 is SNHLY and CDR2 FYNNEI. CDR3: CASSEPGIYTF. As DNA, the CDR3 is TGTGCCAGCAGTGAACCCGGGATCTACACCTTC. Using reference TRBV2 and TRBJ1-2 for the parts outside the CDR3, the full variable domain is EPEVTQTPSHQVTQMGQEVILRCVPISNHLYFYWYRQILGQKVEFLVSFYNNEISEKSEIFDDQFSVERPDGSNFTLKIRSTKLEDSAMYFCASSEPGIYTFGSGTRLTVV.

V and J are TRBV6-5 and TRBJ1-6; D is unclear. The V end was cut by 6 bases, the J end by 7 bases, with 10 bases between. Germline CDR1 MNHEY, CDR2 SVGAGI. The CDR3 has 13 amino acids. In DNA, the CDR3 is TGTGCCAGCAGACCCCCGGGGAATTCACCCCTCCACTTT. Translation gives CASRPPGNSPLHF.

This sequence joins TRBV5-8 and TRBJ1-4; a weak D match, TRBD1 (6 bases). Deletions cut 4 bases from V and 2 bases from J, with 15 bases between. This CDR3 comprises 16 residues. Germline V gene data show CDR1 as SGHTS and CDR2 as YDEGEE. The CDR3 region is CASSPKGVVTNEKLFF. The CDR3 region has the DNA TGTGCCAGCAGCCCAAAGGGGGTCGTCACTAATGAAAAACTGTTTTTT. Filled out from reference TRBV5-8 and TRBJ1-4, the complete variable domain reads EAGVTQSPTHLIKTRGQQATLRCSPISGHTSVYWYQQALGLGLQFLLWYDEGEERNRGNFPPRFSGRQFPNYSSELNVNALELEDSALYLCASSPKGVVTNEKLFFGSGTQLSVL.

This clone showed up just a few times. The rearrangement joins TRBV9 to TRBJ1-4, with TRBD1 matching over 9 bases. The J segment lost 4 bases and the V segment lost 4 bases, leaving 5 bases of the junction unmatched. Germline loops: CDR1 SGDLS, CDR2 YYNGEE. The CDR3 is 15 amino acids. The CDR3 DNA reads as TGTGCCAGCAGCCCACGGGACAGGGTTAATGAAAAACTGTTTTTT. This gives the protein CASSPRDRVNEKLFF.

DNA for the CDR3: TGTGCCAGCAGCTTGGCCACGGTCGAGCAGTACTTC. The encoded protein is CASSLATVEQYF. The chain carries TRBV5-6 and TRBJ2-7; D gene ambiguous. V lost 0 bases to trimming and J lost 6 bases, with 7 bases between them. Germline V gene sequence: CDR1 SGHDT, CDR2 YYEEEE. CDR3 length equals 12 residues.

This chain links TRBV7-2 with TRBJ2-1, with D possibly TRBD2 on 6 matching bases. CDR1 and CDR2 from the germline V gene are SGHTA and FQGNSA. The CDR3 runs to 15 residues. V was cut by 5 bases and J by 6 bases, with 17 bases left in between. The CDR3 here is CASSPRELGPNEQFF. CDR3 nucleotides: TGTGCCAGCAGCCCCCGGGAGTTGGGCCCCAATGAGCAGTTCTTC.

The chain recombines TRBV19 with TRBJ2-7; TRBD2 aligns across 8 bases. The germline CDR1 and CDR2 sequences are LNHDA and SQIVND (reference sequence). This CDR3 has 16 residues. With 3 bases clipped from V and 1 base from J, the junction kept 8 bases outside the gene matches. The CDR3 DNA follows: TGTGCCAGTAGTATCTCGGCGGGAGGTTTGTCCTACGAGCAGTACTTC. Encoded protein: CASSISAGGLSYEQYF.

The genes are TRBV10-1 and TRBJ2-7, with 9 bases fitting TRBD1. With 10 bases clipped from V and 5 bases from J, the junction kept 9 bases outside the gene matches. The CDR3 covers 13 residues. Germline loops: CDR1 WNHNN, CDR2 SYGVQD (reference sequence). CDR3 bases: TGCGCCACCACCACGGGACAGGGTGACGAGCAGTACTTC. Its protein product is CATTTGQGDEQYF.

The chain employs TRBV15 and TRBJ1-2; a possible D gene is TRBD1 (5 bases). The germline CDR1 and CDR2 sequences are LNHNV and YYDKDF (reference sequence). V dropped 0 bases and J dropped 4 bases, with 12 bases sitting between them. The CDR3 length is 15 residues. This CDR3 reads CATSRDQGYGYGYTF. DNA of the CDR3: TGTGCCACCAGCAGAGATCAGGGATATGGCTATGGCTACACCTTC.

This clone has just one count. The chain has TRBV7-9 and TRBJ2-7; possible D gene TRBD2, 6 bases. The CDR3 extends over 13 amino acids. Germline CDR1 and CDR2: SEHNR and FQNEAQ (reference sequence). Trimming took off 7 bases at V and 6 bases at J, with 16 bases between the two ends. The CDR3 coding sequence is TGTGCCAGCACCCTGGAGGGGTACGGCGAGCAGTACTTC. This gives the protein CASTLEGYGEQYF.